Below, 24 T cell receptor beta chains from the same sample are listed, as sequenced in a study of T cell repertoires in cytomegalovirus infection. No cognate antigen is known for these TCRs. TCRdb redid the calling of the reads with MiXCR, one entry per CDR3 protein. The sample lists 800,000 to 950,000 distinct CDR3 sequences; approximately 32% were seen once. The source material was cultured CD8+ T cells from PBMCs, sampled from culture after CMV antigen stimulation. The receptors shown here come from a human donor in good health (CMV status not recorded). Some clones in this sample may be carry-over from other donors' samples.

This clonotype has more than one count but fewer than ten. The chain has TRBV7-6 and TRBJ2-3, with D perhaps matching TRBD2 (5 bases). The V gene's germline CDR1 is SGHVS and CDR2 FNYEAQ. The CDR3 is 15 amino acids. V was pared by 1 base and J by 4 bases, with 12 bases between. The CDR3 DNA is TGTGCCAGCAGCTTAGAATCCTACGGGGCAGATACGCAGTATTTT. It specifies CASSLESYGADTQYF.

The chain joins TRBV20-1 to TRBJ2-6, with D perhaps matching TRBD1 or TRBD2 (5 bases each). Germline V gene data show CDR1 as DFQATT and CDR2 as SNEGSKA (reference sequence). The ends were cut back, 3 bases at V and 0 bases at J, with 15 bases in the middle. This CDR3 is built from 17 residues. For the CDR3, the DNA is TGCAGTGCTAGGGATGGGACCTATAGCTCTGGGGCCAACGTCCTGACTTTC. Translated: CSARDGTYSSGANVLTF.

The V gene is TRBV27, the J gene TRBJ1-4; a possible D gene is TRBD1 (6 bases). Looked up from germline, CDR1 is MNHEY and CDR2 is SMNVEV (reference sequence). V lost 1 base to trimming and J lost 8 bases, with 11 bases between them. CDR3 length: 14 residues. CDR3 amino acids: CASSLFAGDEKLFF. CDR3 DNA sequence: TGTGCCAGCAGTTTATTCGCAGGGGACGAAAAACTGTTTTTT.

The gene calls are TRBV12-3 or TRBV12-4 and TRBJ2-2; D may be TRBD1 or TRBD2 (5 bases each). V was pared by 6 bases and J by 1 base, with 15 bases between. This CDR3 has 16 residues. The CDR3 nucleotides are TGTGCCAGCAGACATACCGGGACGGTGAACACCGGGGAGCTGTTTTTT. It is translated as CASRHTGTVNTGELFF.

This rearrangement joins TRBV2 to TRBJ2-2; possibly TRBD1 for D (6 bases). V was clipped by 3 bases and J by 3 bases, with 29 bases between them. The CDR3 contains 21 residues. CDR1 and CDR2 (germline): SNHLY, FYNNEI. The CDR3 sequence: CASSDPGPLFGGLTYTGELFF. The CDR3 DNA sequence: TGTGCCAGCAGTGATCCGGGACCCCTTTTTGGGGGCCTAACATACACCGGGGAGCTGTTTTTT.

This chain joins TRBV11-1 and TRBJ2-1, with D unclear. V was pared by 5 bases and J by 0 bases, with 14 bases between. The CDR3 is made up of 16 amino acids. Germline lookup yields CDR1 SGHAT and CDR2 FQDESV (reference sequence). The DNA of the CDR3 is TGTGCCAGCAGCCCAAGTAGGGCAAGCTCCTACAATGAGCAGTTCTTC. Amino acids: CASSPSRASSYNEQFF.

CDR3 sequence reads: CASSSERIYEQYV. In nucleotides, the CDR3 is TGTGCCAGCAGCTCCGAACGGATCTACGAGCAGTACGTC. V usage is TRBV5-5 and J usage is TRBJ2-7; D remains unclear. CDR3 length equals 13 residues. V lost 3 bases and J lost 3, with 10 bases in between. CDR1 is SGHKS and CDR2 is YYEKEE in the germline V gene (reference sequence).

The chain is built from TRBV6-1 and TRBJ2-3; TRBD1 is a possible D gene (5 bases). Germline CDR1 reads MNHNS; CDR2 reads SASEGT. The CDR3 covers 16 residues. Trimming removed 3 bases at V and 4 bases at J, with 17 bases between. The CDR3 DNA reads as TGTGCCAGCAGTGAGAACCCCCAGGGTATCGCAGATACGCAGTATTTT. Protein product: CASSENPQGIADTQYF.

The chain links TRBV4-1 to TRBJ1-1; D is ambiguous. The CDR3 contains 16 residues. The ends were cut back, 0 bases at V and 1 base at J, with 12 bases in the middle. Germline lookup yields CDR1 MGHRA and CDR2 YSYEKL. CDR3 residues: CASSQEVLLSNTEAFF. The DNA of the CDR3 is TGCGCCAGCAGCCAAGAAGTCCTACTTTCGAACACTGAAGCTTTCTTT.

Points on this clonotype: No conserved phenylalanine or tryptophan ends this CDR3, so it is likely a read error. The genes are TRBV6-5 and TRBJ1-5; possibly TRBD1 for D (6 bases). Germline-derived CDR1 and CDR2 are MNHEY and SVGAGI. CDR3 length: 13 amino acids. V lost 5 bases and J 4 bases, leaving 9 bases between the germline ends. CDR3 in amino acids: CASSTDRNQPQHS. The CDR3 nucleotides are TGTGCCAGCAGTACCGACAGGAATCAGCCCCAGCATTCT.

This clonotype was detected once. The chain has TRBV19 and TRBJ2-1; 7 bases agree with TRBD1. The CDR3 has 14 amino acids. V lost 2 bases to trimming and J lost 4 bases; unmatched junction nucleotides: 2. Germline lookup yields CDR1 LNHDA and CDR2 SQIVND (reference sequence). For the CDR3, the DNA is TGTGCCAGTAGTATACAGGGGGTATACAATGAGCAGTTCTTC. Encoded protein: CASSIQGVYNEQFF.

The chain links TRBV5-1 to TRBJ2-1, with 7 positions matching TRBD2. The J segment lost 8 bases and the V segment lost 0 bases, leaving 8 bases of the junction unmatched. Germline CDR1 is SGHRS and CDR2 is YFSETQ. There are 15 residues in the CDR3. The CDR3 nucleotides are TGCGCCAGCAGCTTGGTAGTGGGGGGGTTGGATGAGCAGTTCTTC. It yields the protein CASSLVVGGLDEQFF.

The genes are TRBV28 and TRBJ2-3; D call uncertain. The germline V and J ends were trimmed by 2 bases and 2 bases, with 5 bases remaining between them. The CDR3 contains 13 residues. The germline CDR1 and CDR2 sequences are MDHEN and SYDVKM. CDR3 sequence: CASSLRYTDTQYF. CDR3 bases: TGTGCCAGCAGTTTAAGATACACAGATACGCAGTATTTT.

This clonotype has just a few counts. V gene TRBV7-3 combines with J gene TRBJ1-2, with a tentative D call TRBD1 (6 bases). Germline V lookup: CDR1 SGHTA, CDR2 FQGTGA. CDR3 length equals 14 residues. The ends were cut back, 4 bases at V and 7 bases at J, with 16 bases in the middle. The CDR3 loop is CASSSAQGSFGYTF. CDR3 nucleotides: TGTGCCAGCAGCTCCGCACAGGGTTCATTTGGCTACACCTTC.

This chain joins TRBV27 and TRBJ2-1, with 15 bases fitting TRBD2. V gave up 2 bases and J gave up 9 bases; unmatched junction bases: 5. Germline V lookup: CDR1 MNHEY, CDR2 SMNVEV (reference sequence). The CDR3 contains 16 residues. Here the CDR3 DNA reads TGTGCCAGCAGTTTAGGACTAGCGGGGGGGCTGGTTGAGCAGTTCTTC. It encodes CASSLGLAGGLVEQFF.

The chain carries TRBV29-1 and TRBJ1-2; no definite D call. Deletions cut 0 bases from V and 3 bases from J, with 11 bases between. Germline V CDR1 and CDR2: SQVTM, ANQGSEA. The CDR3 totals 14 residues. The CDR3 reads CSVEDRREDYGYTF. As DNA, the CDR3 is TGCAGCGTTGAAGATCGGAGGGAGGACTATGGCTACACCTTC.

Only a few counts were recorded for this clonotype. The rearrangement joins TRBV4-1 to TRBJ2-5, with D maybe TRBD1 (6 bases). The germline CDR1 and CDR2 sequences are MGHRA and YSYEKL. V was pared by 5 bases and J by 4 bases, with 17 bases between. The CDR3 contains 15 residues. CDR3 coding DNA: TGCGCCAGCAGCTCGATCAGGGGACCTTCAGAGACCCAGTACTTC. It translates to CASSSIRGPSETQYF.

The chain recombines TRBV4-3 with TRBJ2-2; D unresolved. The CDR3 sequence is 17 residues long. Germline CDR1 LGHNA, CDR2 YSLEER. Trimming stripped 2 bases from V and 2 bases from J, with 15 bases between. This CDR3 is CASSQSPDSLNTGELFF. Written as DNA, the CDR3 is TGCGCCAGCAGCCAATCGCCGGATAGTCTTAACACCGGGGAGCTGTTTTTT.

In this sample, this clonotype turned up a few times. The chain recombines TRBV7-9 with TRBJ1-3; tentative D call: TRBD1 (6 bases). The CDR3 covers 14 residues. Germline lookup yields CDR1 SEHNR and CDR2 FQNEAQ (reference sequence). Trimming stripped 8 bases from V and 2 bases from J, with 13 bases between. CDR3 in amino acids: CASAQGGTGNTIYF. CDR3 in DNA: TGTGCCAGCGCCCAAGGGGGGACTGGAAACACCATATATTTT.

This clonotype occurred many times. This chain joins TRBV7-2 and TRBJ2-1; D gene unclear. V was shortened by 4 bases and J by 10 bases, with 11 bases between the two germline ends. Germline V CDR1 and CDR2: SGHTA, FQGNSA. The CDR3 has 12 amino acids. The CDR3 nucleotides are TGTGCCAGCAGCTCCCCTCGGACGGAGCAGTTCTTC. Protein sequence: CASSSPRTEQFF.

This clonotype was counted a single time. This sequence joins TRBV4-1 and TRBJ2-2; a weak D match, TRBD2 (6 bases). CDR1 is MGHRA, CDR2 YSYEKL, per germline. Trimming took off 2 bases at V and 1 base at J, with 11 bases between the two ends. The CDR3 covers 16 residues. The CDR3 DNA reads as TGCGCCAGCAGCCAACGGGGACTCCTGAACACCGGGGAGCTGTTTTTT. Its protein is CASSQRGLLNTGELFF.

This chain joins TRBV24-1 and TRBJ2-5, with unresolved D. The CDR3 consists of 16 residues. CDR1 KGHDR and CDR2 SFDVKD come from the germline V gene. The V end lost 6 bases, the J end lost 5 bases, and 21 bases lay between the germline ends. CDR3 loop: CATSPTPGLGSETQYF. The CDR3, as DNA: TGTGCCACCAGTCCAACCCCGGGCCTGGGGTCGGAGACCCAGTACTTC.

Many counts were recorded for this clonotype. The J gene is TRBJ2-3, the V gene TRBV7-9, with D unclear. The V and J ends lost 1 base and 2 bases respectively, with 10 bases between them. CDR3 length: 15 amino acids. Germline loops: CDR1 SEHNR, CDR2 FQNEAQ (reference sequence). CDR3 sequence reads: CASSLGEQHTDTQYF. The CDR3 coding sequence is TGTGCCAGCAGCTTAGGGGAACAGCACACAGATACGCAGTATTTT. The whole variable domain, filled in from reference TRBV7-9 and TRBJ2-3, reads DTGVSQNPRHKITKRGQNVTFRCDPISEHNRLYWYRQTLGQGPEFLTYFQNEAQLEKSRLLSDRFSAERPKGSFSTLEIQRTEQGDSAMYLCASSLGEQHTDTQYFGPGTRLTVL.

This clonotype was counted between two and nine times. Here the CDR3 DNA reads TGTGCCAGCAGTACTATTCGGGACGGGGGAGCTAACTATGGCTACACCTTC. Its protein is CASSTIRDGGANYGYTF. The chain employs TRBV28 and TRBJ1-2, with D perhaps matching TRBD1 (5 bases). V was cut by 5 bases and J by 0 bases, with 19 bases left in between. This CDR3 contains 17 residues. CDR1 and CDR2 from the germline V gene are MDHEN and SYDVKM.